A few counts support the clone carrying this T cell receptor beta chain. Its antigen remains unidentified. These data are taken from a study of post-analysis software for immune sequencing data. Overall study context: As for disease course, relapsing-remitting, secondary progressive and progressive-relapsing multiple sclerosis were all included.

Included in the TCR beta cDNA libraries were unique molecular identifiers. TCRdb reprocessed the PCR reads via MiXCR and lists one record per CDR3 protein. The sample holds under 200,000 distinct CDR3 sequences; about 37% are singletons and the top ten take 25% to 35%. The study, taken as a whole, reports: F measure clustering grouped samples strongly by preparation batch.

The clonotype originates from a girl between 10 and 17 years old with multiple sclerosis. The specimen was blood, collected after autologous hematopoietic stem cell transplantation.

CDR3 amino acids: CASSLVASGEQFF. CDR3 DNA sequence: TGTGCCAGCAGCTTAGTGGCTAGTGGTGAGCAGTTCTTC. This chain links TRBV11-2 with TRBJ2-1; no definite D call. Trimming removed 1 base from V and 9 bases from J, with 10 bases in between. This CDR3 region has 13 residues. The germline CDR1 and CDR2 sequences are SGHAT and FQNNGV.